Listed below are T cell receptor beta chains from one sample, sequenced in a study of blood T cell repertoires in COVID-19. Sequenced by immunoSEQ multiplex PCR; TCRdb stores in-frame clones only, minus some. The sample contains a few hundred thousand clones, 75% to 85% of which appear only once. The sequenced sample consisted of PBMCs or T cells enriched from blood (not recorded which). These receptors originate from a man aged 35-49 years who had recovered from COVID-19. CDR3s include the opening cysteine and the closing phenylalanine or tryptophan. Each record gives: J gene, clone size, D gene, V gene, CDR3 protein, CDR3 DNA. D genes are given only for firm matches. Clone size appears in some rows only: once, few, many, or a class for an expanded clone.

J: TRBJ2-4; size: .; D: TRBD1; V: TRBV28; CDR3: CASSTSDRGVIQYF; DNA: TGTGCCAGCAGCACAAGCGACAGGGGGGTCATTCAGTACTTC
J: TRBJ1-6; size: .; D: .; V: TRBV11-3; CDR3: CASSLEFCFWDRGSPLHF; DNA: TGTGCCAGCAGCTTAGAATTTTGTTTTTGGGATCGGGGTTCACCCCTCCACTTT
J: TRBJ1-2; size: .; D: .; V: TRBV6-7; CDR3: CASSYSNREPNNYGYTF; DNA: TGTGCCAGCAGTTACTCGAACAGGGAACCAAATAACTATGGCTACACCTTC
J: TRBJ1-1; size: .; D: TRBD1; V: TRBV6-6; CDR3: CASTLPGQGTEAFF; DNA: TGTGCCAGCACCCTACCGGGACAGGGCACTGAAGCTTTCTTT
J: TRBJ2-1; size: .; D: TRBD1; V: TRBV18; CDR3: CASSPPGTGSGSYNEQFF; DNA: TGTGCCAGCTCACCACCGGGGACAGGGTCGGGCTCCTACAATGAGCAGTTCTTC
J: TRBJ2-5; size: once; D: .; V: TRBV21-1; CDR3: CASSKGDSPKVTQYF; DNA: TGTGCCAGCAGCAAAGGGGACAGCCCCAAAGTGACCCAGTACTTC
J: TRBJ1-3; size: once; D: .; V: TRBV4-1; CDR3: CASSQGLGVSGNTIYF; DNA: TGCGCCAGCAGCCAAGGGTTAGGGGTCTCTGGAAACACCATATATTTT
J: TRBJ1-1; size: .; D: TRBD1; V: TRBV9; CDR3: CASRAGGAGHTEAFF; DNA: TGTGCCAGCAGGGCAGGGGGCGCGGGGCACACTGAAGCTTTCTTT
J: TRBJ1-3; size: .; D: .; V: TRBV14; CDR3: CASSQDRAKWGSGNTIYF; DNA: TGTGCCAGCAGCCAAGACAGGGCCAAGTGGGGCTCTGGAAACACCATATATTTT
J: TRBJ1-4; size: .; D: TRBD1; V: TRBV11-2; CDR3: CASSLTLDRGEKLFF; DNA: TGTGCCAGCAGCTTAACTCTCGACAGGGGGGAAAAACTGTTTTTT
J: TRBJ1-5; size: .; D: .; V: TRBV9; CDR3: CASSVGSGQPQHF; DNA: TGTGCCAGCAGCGTAGGGTCGGGACAGCCCCAGCATTTT
J: TRBJ2-1; size: .; D: TRBD2; V: TRBV9; CDR3: CASSVTSGSGNEQFF; DNA: TGTGCCAGCAGCGTGACTAGCGGGAGCGGGAATGAGCAGTTCTTC
J: TRBJ1-5; size: .; D: .; V: TRBV12-3/TRBV12-4; CDR3: CASSLYGQPQHF; DNA: TGTGCCAGCAGTTTATACGGGCAGCCCCAGCATTTT
J: TRBJ2-3; size: .; D: TRBD2; V: TRBV7-9; CDR3: CASSLGLADTDTQYF; DNA: TGTGCCAGCAGCTTAGGACTAGCGGATACAGATACGCAGTATTTT
J: TRBJ1-2; size: .; D: .; V: TRBV5-1; CDR3: CASSEGTNYGYTF; DNA: TGCGCCAGCAGCGAAGGGACAAACTATGGCTACACCTTC
J: TRBJ2-7; size: .; D: .; V: TRBV6-2/TRBV6-3; CDR3: CASSLLTGSSYEQYF; DNA: TGTGCCAGCAGTCTTCTTACAGGGAGCTCCTACGAGCAGTACTTC
J: TRBJ1-2; size: once; D: TRBD1; V: TRBV7-9; CDR3: CASSLEGQGAYGYTF; DNA: TGTGCCAGCAGCTTAGAGGGACAGGGGGCCTATGGCTACACCTTC
J: TRBJ1-3; size: .; D: .; V: TRBV9; CDR3: CASSGHGTLGGNTIYF; DNA: TGTGCCAGCAGCGGACACGGGACACTTGGTGGAAACACCATATATTTT
J: TRBJ2-3; size: .; D: TRBD2; V: TRBV5-1; CDR3: CASSSPDRGGPMNTQYF; DNA: TGCGCCAGCAGCTCCCCGGACCGGGGGGGCCCGATGAATACGCAGTATTTT
J: TRBJ1-1; size: .; D: TRBD1; V: TRBV7-3; CDR3: CATRQGPEAFF; DNA: TGTGCCACCCGACAGGGACCTGAAGCTTTCTTT
J: TRBJ1-3; size: once; D: .; V: TRBV6-5; CDR3: CASSVGRAGNTIYF; DNA: TGTGCCAGCAGCGTAGGCAGGGCGGGAAACACCATATATTTT
J: TRBJ1-1; size: .; D: .; V: TRBV30; CDR3: CAWSGRDGTSNTEAFF; DNA: TGTGCCTGGAGTGGCAGGGACGGGACATCGAACACTGAAGCTTTCTTT
J: TRBJ1-1; size: few; D: .; V: TRBV12-3/TRBV12-4; CDR3: CASISNRDTEAFF; DNA: TGTGCCAGCATCTCCAATCGAGACACTGAAGCTTTCTTT
J: TRBJ2-2; size: few; D: TRBD2; V: TRBV7-9; CDR3: CASRFTSGRAGGTGELFF; DNA: TGTGCCAGCAGATTTACTAGCGGGAGGGCCGGGGGAACCGGGGAGCTGTTTTTT
J: TRBJ1-6; size: .; D: TRBD1; V: TRBV6-5; CDR3: CASSYLTGQRNSPLHF; DNA: TGTGCCAGCAGCTACTTGACGGGACAGCGTAATTCACCCCTCCACTTT
J: TRBJ2-5; size: .; D: .; V: TRBV19; CDR3: CASSRAATEETQYF; DNA: TGTGCCAGTAGTAGGGCCGCGACCGAAGAGACCCAGTACTTC
J: TRBJ1-2; size: few; D: TRBD1; V: TRBV7-9; CDR3: CASSWDSYGYTF; DNA: TGTGCCAGCAGCTGGGACAGCTATGGCTACACCTTC
J: TRBJ2-1; size: .; D: .; V: TRBV10-2; CDR3: CASSDAKRNEQFF; DNA: TGCGCCAGCAGTGACGCGAAGAGAAATGAGCAGTTCTTC
J: TRBJ2-3; size: many; D: .; V: TRBV25-1; CDR3: CASSEQGGDTQYF; DNA: TGTGCCAGCAGTGAACAAGGGGGAGATACGCAGTATTTT
J: TRBJ1-1; size: .; D: .; V: TRBV18; CDR3: CASSRVDKNTEAFF; DNA: TGTGCCAGCTCACGAGTTGACAAAAACACTGAAGCTTTCTTT
J: TRBJ1-6; size: .; D: TRBD1; V: TRBV10-2; CDR3: CASRGQGDSPLHF; DNA: TGCGCCAGCAGAGGACAGGGCGATTCACCCCTCCACTTT
J: TRBJ1-4; size: .; D: .; V: TRBV10-3; CDR3: CAIGERANEKLFF; DNA: TGTGCCATTGGAGAGAGGGCTAATGAAAAACTGTTTTTT
J: TRBJ1-5; size: once; D: .; V: TRBV7-2; CDR3: CASSLSRLKPQHF; DNA: TGTGCCAGCAGCTTATCCAGGCTGAAGCCCCAGCATTTT
J: TRBJ1-5; size: .; D: TRBD1; V: TRBV19; CDR3: CASSARPRDRSHSNQPQHF; DNA: TGTGCCAGTAGTGCACGGCCCCGGGACAGAAGCCATAGCAATCAGCCCCAGCATTTT
J: TRBJ2-5; size: .; D: .; V: TRBV10-2; CDR3: CASRDYNQETQYF; DNA: TGCGCCAGCAGGGACTACAACCAAGAGACCCAGTACTTC
J: TRBJ1-2; size: .; D: TRBD1; V: TRBV7-2; CDR3: CASSSAQGSGGYTF; DNA: TGTGCCAGCAGCTCAGCACAGGGGAGCGGAGGCTACACCTTC
J: TRBJ1-5; size: .; D: .; V: TRBV19; CDR3: CASSMGRVSAQPQHF; DNA: TGTGCCAGTAGTATGGGGAGGGTCTCCGCTCAGCCCCAGCATTTT
J: TRBJ2-2; size: .; D: .; V: TRBV23-1; CDR3: CARTRPGFRDKAGELFF; DNA: TGCGCCCGAACTCGACCGGGATTCAGAGATAAGGCCGGGGAGCTGTTTTTT
J: TRBJ1-2; size: .; D: .; V: TRBV29-1; CDR3: CSVEGGPDNYGYTF; DNA: TGCAGCGTTGAAGGGGGGCCGGACAACTATGGCTACACCTTC
J: TRBJ2-5; size: .; D: TRBD1; V: TRBV9; CDR3: CASSPRTGEGETQYF; DNA: TGTGCCAGCAGCCCGCGGACAGGGGAGGGGGAGACCCAGTACTTC
J: TRBJ1-1; size: .; D: .; V: TRBV5-8; CDR3: CASSLQGDTEAFF; DNA: TGTGCCAGCAGCTTGCAGGGTGACACTGAAGCTTTCTTT
J: TRBJ2-7; size: .; D: .; V: TRBV5-1; CDR3: CASSFGGTPYEQYF; DNA: TGCGCCAGCAGCTTCGGGGGTACCCCCTACGAGCAGTACTTC
J: TRBJ1-6; size: .; D: .; V: TRBV7-3; CDR3: CASSLSSDGSSPLHF; DNA: TGTGCCAGCAGCTTATCATCGGATGGGAGTTCACCCCTCCACTTT
J: TRBJ2-7; size: .; D: TRBD1; V: TRBV27; CDR3: CASSLNRDRGYEQYF; DNA: TGTGCCAGCAGTTTAAACCGGGACAGGGGTTACGAGCAGTACTTC
J: TRBJ1-2; size: .; D: .; V: TRBV5-6; CDR3: CASSLGQKYGYTF; DNA: TGTGCCAGCAGCTTGGGACAGAAGTATGGCTACACCTTC
J: TRBJ1-6; size: .; D: .; V: TRBV19; CDR3: CASRRGINNSPLHF; DNA: TGTGCCAGTCGTCGGGGAATCAATAATTCACCCCTCCACTTT
J: TRBJ2-3; size: few; D: .; V: TRBV11-2; CDR3: CASSLNYETSTDTQYF; DNA: TGTGCCAGCAGCTTAAACTACGAGACTAGCACAGATACGCAGTATTTT
J: TRBJ2-2; size: .; D: .; V: TRBV19; CDR3: CASSPANTGELFF; DNA: TGTGCCAGTAGTCCCGCGAACACCGGGGAGCTGTTTTTT